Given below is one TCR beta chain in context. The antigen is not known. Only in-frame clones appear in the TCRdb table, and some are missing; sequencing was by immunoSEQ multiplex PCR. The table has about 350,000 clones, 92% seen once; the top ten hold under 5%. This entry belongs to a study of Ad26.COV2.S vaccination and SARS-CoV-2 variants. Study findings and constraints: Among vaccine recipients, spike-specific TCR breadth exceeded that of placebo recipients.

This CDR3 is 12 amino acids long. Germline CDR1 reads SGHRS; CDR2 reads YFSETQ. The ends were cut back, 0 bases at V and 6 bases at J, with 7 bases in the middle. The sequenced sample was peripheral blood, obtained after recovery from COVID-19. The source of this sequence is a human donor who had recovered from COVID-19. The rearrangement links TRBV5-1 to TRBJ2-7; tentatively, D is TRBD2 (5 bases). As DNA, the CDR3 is TGCGCCAGCAGCTTGGTAGAGGGCGAGCAGTACTTC. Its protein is CASSLVEGEQYF.